The rows below give T cell receptor beta chains drawn from one sample of a study of PD-L1 blockade in urothelial cancer. Assay used: immunoSEQ multiplex PCR; TCRdb lists only in-frame clones, some missing. Of about 38,000 clones in the sample, roughly 90% were seen once. Source: PBMCs, taken around atezolizumab (anti-PD-L1) treatment. The source of these receptors is a man between 60 and 75 years old with urothelial cancer. CDR3s include the opening cysteine and the closing phenylalanine or tryptophan. The D gene is left open where the match is weak. Some rows have no size entry. The others give once, few or many, or a class for an expanded clone.

size: .
D: TRBD2
V: TRBV7-9
length: 15
J: TRBJ2-7
DNA: TGTGCCAGCAGCTTAGGGGCTAGCGGGACGTACGAGCAGTACTTC
CDR3: CASSLGASGTYEQYF

size: .
D: TRBD2
V: TRBV9
length: 15
J: TRBJ2-7
DNA: TGTGCCAGCAGCACATCTAGCGGGAGGGCCTACGAGCAGTACTTC
CDR3: CASSTSSGRAYEQYF

size: .
D: .
V: TRBV5-1
length: 17
J: TRBJ2-3
DNA: TGCGCCAGCAGCCCCACAGCGGGCGGGAAGAGCGCAGATACGCAGTATTTT
CDR3: CASSPTAGGKSADTQYF

size: .
D: .
V: TRBV29-1
length: 12
J: TRBJ1-5
DNA: TGCAGCGTTGGGCAGGCCAATCAGCCCCAGCATTTT
CDR3: CSVGQANQPQHF

size: .
D: .
V: TRBV19
length: 15
J: TRBJ1-2
DNA: TGTGCCAGTAGTATTGGCCAGGTTACTAACTATGGCTACACCTTC
CDR3: CASSIGQVTNYGYTF

size: .
D: TRBD2
V: TRBV2
length: 14
J: TRBJ2-7
DNA: TGTGCCAGCGGTGGGGGGGTTATCTCCTACGAGCAGTACTTC
CDR3: CASGGGVISYEQYF

size: .
D: TRBD2
V: TRBV7-2
length: 17
J: TRBJ2-3
DNA: TGTGCCAGCAGCTTAGTCGGCGTTCGGGGGGGCACAGATACGCAGTATTTT
CDR3: CASSLVGVRGGTDTQYF

size: .
D: TRBD1
V: TRBV10-3
length: 13
J: TRBJ1-2
DNA: TGTGCCATCAGTGAGGACAGGGTAGAAGGCTACACCTTC
CDR3: CAISEDRVEGYTF

size: .
D: .
V: TRBV28
length: 14
J: TRBJ1-4
DNA: TGTGCCAGCAGTTTGGTTTCACAATCCGAAAAACTGTTTTTT
CDR3: CASSLVSQSEKLFF

size: .
D: TRBD1
V: TRBV7-2
length: 13
J: TRBJ2-5
DNA: TGTGCCAGCAGCTCTACCACAGGGGGGACCCAGTACTTC
CDR3: CASSSTTGGTQYF

size: .
D: .
V: TRBV9
length: 13
J: TRBJ1-1
DNA: TGTGCCAGCAGCGTTTCCGGGGAGGGGAAAGCTTTCTTT
CDR3: CASSVSGEGKAFF

size: .
D: .
V: TRBV15
length: 14
J: TRBJ2-4
DNA: TGTGCCACCAGCAGAGATCCTTGGGCGTACATTCAGTACTTC
CDR3: CATSRDPWAYIQYF

size: .
D: TRBD1
V: TRBV11-3
length: 15
J: TRBJ2-2
DNA: TGTGCCAGCAGCCCGAGGACAGGGGCCACCGGGGAGCTGTTTTTT
CDR3: CASSPRTGATGELFF

size: few
D: TRBD1
V: TRBV30
length: 12
J: TRBJ1-1
DNA: TGTGCCTGGGACAGGGGCAACACTGAAGCTTTCTTT
CDR3: CAWDRGNTEAFF

size: .
D: .
V: TRBV27
length: 13
J: TRBJ2-7
DNA: TGTGCCAGCAGTTTAAAGGTAGGGGCCGAGCAGTACTTC
CDR3: CASSLKVGAEQYF

size: .
D: TRBD1
V: TRBV18
length: 15
J: TRBJ1-6
DNA: TGTGCCAGCTCACCTTACAGGACAGGGAATTCACCCCTCCACTTT
CDR3: CASSPYRTGNSPLHF

size: many
D: .
V: TRBV5-1
length: 15
J: TRBJ1-1
DNA: TGCGCCAGCAGCTTTGGGTTTCAGGCGAGCACTGAAGCTTTCTTT
CDR3: CASSFGFQASTEAFF

size: .
D: .
V: TRBV6-5
length: 13
J: TRBJ2-1
DNA: TGTGCCAGCAGTTACGGGGGCCGGGGTGAGCAGTTCTTC
CDR3: CASSYGGRGEQFF

size: .
D: TRBD2
V: TRBV4-3
length: 20
J: TRBJ2-1
DNA: TGCGCCAGCAGCCGGAAAGGACTAGCGGGGGGCGGGAGCTCCTACAATGAGCAGTTCTTC
CDR3: CASSRKGLAGGGSSYNEQFF

size: .
D: .
V: TRBV6-1
length: 14
J: TRBJ1-1
DNA: TGTGCCAGCAGTGAAATGTGGGCCAACACTGAAGCTTTCTTT
CDR3: CASSEMWANTEAFF

size: .
D: .
V: TRBV10-1
length: 15
J: TRBJ2-5
DNA: TGCGCCAGCAGTGAAGGGTTTGGGGGCGAAGAGACCCAGTACTTC
CDR3: CASSEGFGGEETQYF

size: .
D: .
V: TRBV15
length: 14
J: TRBJ1-3
DNA: TGTGCCACCAGCAGAGATTGGGTAGGGAAGCGGATATATTTT
CDR3: CATSRDWVGKRIYF

size: .
D: .
V: TRBV5-1
length: 16
J: TRBJ1-6
DNA: TGCGCCAGCAGCGCAACGGGACTCCCGGTAGGGTCACCCCTCCACTTT
CDR3: CASSATGLPVGSPLHF

size: .
D: TRBD1
V: TRBV29-1
length: 15
J: TRBJ1-2
DNA: TGCAGCGTTGAAGAGCGGGACAGGGGGCCAGCTGGCTACACCTTC
CDR3: CSVEERDRGPAGYTF

size: .
D: .
V: TRBV15
length: 13
J: TRBJ1-1
DNA: TGTGCCACCAGCAGAGGAGTGAACACTGAAGCTTTCTTT
CDR3: CATSRGVNTEAFF

size: .
D: .
V: TRBV5-1
length: 12
J: TRBJ2-2
DNA: TGCGCCAGCAGCCTAAACACCGGGGAGCTGTTTTTT
CDR3: CASSLNTGELFF

size: .
D: TRBD1
V: TRBV30
length: 12
J: TRBJ2-5
DNA: TGTGCCGGGAACAGGGGTGGAGAGACCCAGTACTTC
CDR3: CAGNRGGETQYF

size: .
D: TRBD1
V: TRBV9
length: 15
J: TRBJ2-5
DNA: TGTGCCAGCAGCATCGGACAGGCCAACCAAGAGACCCAGTACTTC
CDR3: CASSIGQANQETQYF

size: .
D: TRBD1
V: TRBV7-2
length: 16
J: TRBJ2-3
DNA: TGTGCCAGCAGCGCCCGACAGGGGGGCAGCACAGATACGCAGTATTTT
CDR3: CASSARQGGSTDTQYF

size: .
D: TRBD1
V: TRBV4-1
length: 17
J: TRBJ2-6
DNA: TGCGCCAGCAACCTCCAGGGGGTAGGAACTGGGGCCAACGTCCTGACTTTC
CDR3: CASNLQGVGTGANVLTF

size: once
D: .
V: TRBV7-2
length: 14
J: TRBJ1-1
DNA: TGTGCCAGCAGCTTAACGTTTTCAGGGACTGAAGCTTTCTTT
CDR3: CASSLTFSGTEAFF

size: .
D: TRBD2
V: TRBV18
length: 17
J: TRBJ2-5
DNA: TGTGCCAGCTCACCACCGTCGGCGGGAGTGGATAAAGAGACCCAGTACTTC
CDR3: CASSPPSAGVDKETQYF

size: .
D: .
V: TRBV5-4
length: 14
J: TRBJ2-7
DNA: TGTGCCAGCAGGATGGGGGGTCCTGGCAACGAGCAGTACTTC
CDR3: CASRMGGPGNEQYF

size: few
D: .
V: TRBV7-2
length: 13
J: TRBJ1-1
DNA: TGTGCCAGCAGCCAGACGGGAGGGACTGAAGCTTTCTTT
CDR3: CASSQTGGTEAFF

size: .
D: .
V: TRBV6-1
length: 14
J: TRBJ2-1
DNA: TGTGCCAGCAGTGGGGCAGGGCTCTACAATGAGCAGTTCTTC
CDR3: CASSGAGLYNEQFF

size: .
D: TRBD2
V: TRBV15
length: 15
J: TRBJ2-1
DNA: TGTGCCACCAGCAGTAGCGGGAGGTCCTACAATGAGCAGTTCTTC
CDR3: CATSSSGRSYNEQFF

size: .
D: .
V: TRBV18
length: 13
J: TRBJ1-1
DNA: TGTGCCAGCTCACCCACACCGGGAGCAGAAGCTTTCTTT
CDR3: CASSPTPGAEAFF

size: many
D: .
V: TRBV7-2
length: 16
J: TRBJ1-6
DNA: TGTGCCAGCAGCTTAGGTAGCCCCGGAGATAATTCACCCCTCCACTTT
CDR3: CASSLGSPGDNSPLHF

size: .
D: .
V: TRBV28
length: 10
J: TRBJ2-7
DNA: TGTGCCAGCGGGCGTGGGGAGCAGTACTTC
CDR3: CASGRGEQYF

size: once
D: TRBD1
V: TRBV30
length: 13
J: TRBJ1-5
DNA: TGTGCCTGGGGACAGGGGGCGGGTCAGCCCCAGCATTTT
CDR3: CAWGQGAGQPQHF

size: .
D: .
V: TRBV10-3
length: 15
J: TRBJ2-7
DNA: TGTGCCATCAGTGAACCAGGGGAAAGCTCCTACGAGCAGTACTTC
CDR3: CAISEPGESSYEQYF

size: .
D: TRBD2
V: TRBV11-3
length: 18
J: TRBJ2-2
DNA: TGTGCCAGCAGCCCCGGACTAGCGGGGGCCCAACGCTCCGGGGAGCTGTTTTTT
CDR3: CASSPGLAGAQRSGELFF

size: .
D: TRBD1
V: TRBV19
length: 14
J: TRBJ2-3
DNA: TGTGCCAGTAGTAATACAGGGGGCGCGGATACGCAGTATTTT
CDR3: CASSNTGGADTQYF

size: .
D: TRBD1
V: TRBV14
length: 15
J: TRBJ1-1
DNA: TGTGCCAGCAGCTTGCCGGGACAGAGACCCACTGAAGCTTTCTTT
CDR3: CASSLPGQRPTEAFF

size: .
D: .
V: TRBV5-1
length: 16
J: TRBJ2-5
DNA: TGCGCCAGCAGCCCTACGGTTGGGGGCTGGCAAGAGACCCAGTACTTC
CDR3: CASSPTVGGWQETQYF

size: .
D: TRBD1
V: TRBV19
length: 15
J: TRBJ1-4
DNA: TGTGCCAGTACCATTACCGGGACAGCCCGCGAAAAACTGTTTTTT
CDR3: CASTITGTAREKLFF

size: once
D: .
V: TRBV5-5
length: 14
J: TRBJ2-7
DNA: TGTGCCAGCAGGGAGGGGGAGGGTCGGTACGAGCAGTACTTC
CDR3: CASREGEGRYEQYF

size: .
D: .
V: TRBV19
length: 14
J: TRBJ1-3
DNA: TGTGCCAGTAGTAGAACGGGATCTGGAAACACCATATATTTT
CDR3: CASSRTGSGNTIYF

size: .
D: .
V: TRBV11-2
length: 15
J: TRBJ2-1
DNA: TGTGCCAGCAGCTTAGGGAAGGACTGGTACAATGAGCAGTTCTTC
CDR3: CASSLGKDWYNEQFF

size: .
D: TRBD2
V: TRBV7-9
length: 15
J: TRBJ2-7
DNA: TGTGCCAGCAGCCCGGGACTAGCGGGTATCTACGAGCAGTACTTC
CDR3: CASSPGLAGIYEQYF

size: .
D: .
V: TRBV7-2
length: 15
J: TRBJ1-3
DNA: TGTGCCAGCAGCTTTAAGGGGCGGTCTGGAAACACCATATATTTT
CDR3: CASSFKGRSGNTIYF

size: .
D: TRBD2
V: TRBV19
length: 15
J: TRBJ2-3
DNA: TGTGCCAGTAGTACCCTAGCGGAGGGGACAGATACGCAGTATTTT
CDR3: CASSTLAEGTDTQYF

size: .
D: .
V: TRBV13
length: 14
J: TRBJ1-5
DNA: TGTGCCAGCAGCGAGCATAATAGCAATCAGCCCCAGCATTTT
CDR3: CASSEHNSNQPQHF

size: .
D: TRBD1
V: TRBV19
length: 15
J: TRBJ1-4
DNA: TGTGCCAGTAGTCCAGACAGGGTAGGGAATGAAAAACTGTTTTTT
CDR3: CASSPDRVGNEKLFF

size: .
D: TRBD1
V: TRBV29-1
length: 15
J: TRBJ2-2
DNA: TGCAGCGTCGGACAGGGGACAGGGCGCACCGGGGAGCTGTTTTTT
CDR3: CSVGQGTGRTGELFF